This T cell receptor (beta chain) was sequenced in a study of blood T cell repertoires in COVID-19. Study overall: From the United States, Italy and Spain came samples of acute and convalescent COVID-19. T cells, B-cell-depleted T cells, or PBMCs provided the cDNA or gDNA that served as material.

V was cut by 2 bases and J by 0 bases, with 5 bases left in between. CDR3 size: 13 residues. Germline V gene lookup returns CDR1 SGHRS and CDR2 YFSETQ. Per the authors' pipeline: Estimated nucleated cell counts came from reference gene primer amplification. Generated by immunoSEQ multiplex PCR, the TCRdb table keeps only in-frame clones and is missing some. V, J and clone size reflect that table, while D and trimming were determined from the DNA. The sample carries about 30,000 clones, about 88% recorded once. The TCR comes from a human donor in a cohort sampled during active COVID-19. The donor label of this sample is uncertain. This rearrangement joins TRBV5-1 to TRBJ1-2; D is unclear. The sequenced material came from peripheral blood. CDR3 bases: TGCGCCAGCAGCTTACTTACTAACTATGGCTACACCTTC. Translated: CASSLLTNYGYTF. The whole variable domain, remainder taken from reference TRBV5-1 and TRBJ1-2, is KAGVTQTPRYLIKTRGQQVTLSCSPISGHRSVSWYQQTPGQGLQFLFEYFSETQRNKGNFPGRFSGRQFSNSRSEMNVSTLELGDSALYLCASSLLTNYGYTFGSGTRLTVV.